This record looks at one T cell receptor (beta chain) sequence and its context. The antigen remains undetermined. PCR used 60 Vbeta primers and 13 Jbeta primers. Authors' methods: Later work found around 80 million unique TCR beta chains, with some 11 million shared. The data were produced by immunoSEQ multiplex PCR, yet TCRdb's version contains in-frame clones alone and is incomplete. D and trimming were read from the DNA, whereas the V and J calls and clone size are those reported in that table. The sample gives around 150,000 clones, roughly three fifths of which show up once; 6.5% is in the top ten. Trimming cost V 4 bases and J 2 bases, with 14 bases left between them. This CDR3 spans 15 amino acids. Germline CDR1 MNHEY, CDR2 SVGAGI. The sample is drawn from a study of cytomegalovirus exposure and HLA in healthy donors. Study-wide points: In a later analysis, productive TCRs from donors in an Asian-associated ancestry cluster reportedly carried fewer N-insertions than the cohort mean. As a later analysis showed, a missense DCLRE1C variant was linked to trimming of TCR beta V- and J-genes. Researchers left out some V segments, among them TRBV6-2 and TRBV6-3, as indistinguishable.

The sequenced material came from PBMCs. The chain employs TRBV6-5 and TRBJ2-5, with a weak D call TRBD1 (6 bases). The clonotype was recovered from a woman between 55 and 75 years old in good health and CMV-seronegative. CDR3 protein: CASSFGTLGQETQYF. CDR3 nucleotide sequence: TGTGCCAGCAGTTTCGGGACACTTGGACAAGAGACCCAGTACTTC.